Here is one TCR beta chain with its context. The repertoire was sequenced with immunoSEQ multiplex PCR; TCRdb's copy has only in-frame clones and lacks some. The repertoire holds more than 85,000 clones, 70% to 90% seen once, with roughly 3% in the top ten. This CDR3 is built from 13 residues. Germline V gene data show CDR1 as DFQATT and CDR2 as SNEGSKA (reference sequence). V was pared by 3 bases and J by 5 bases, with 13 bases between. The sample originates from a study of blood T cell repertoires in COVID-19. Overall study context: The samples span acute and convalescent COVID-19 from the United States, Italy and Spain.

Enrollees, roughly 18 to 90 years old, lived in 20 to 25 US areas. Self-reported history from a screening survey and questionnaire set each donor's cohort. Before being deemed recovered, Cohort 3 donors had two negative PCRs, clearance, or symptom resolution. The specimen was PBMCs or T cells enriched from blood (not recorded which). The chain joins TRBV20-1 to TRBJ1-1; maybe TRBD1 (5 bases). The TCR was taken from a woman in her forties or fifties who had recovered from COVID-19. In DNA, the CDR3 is TGCAGTGCTAGTAGTCAGGGTTCGACTGAAGCTTTCTTT. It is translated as CSASSQGSTEAFF.